The rows below give T cell receptor beta chains drawn from one sample of a study of T cell responses to AZD1222 COVID-19 vaccine. Sequencing used immunoSEQ multiplex PCR; TCRdb keeps in-frame clones, though not all of them. The profile covers about 150,000 clones, with more than 85% appearing a single time and 7.5% to 9.5% taken by the ten largest. The sample was peripheral blood, taken on day 0 of AZD1222 vaccination. Receptor source: an adult in good health. Each CDR3 is given without its conserved first and last residue.

V gene	J gene	CDR3 protein
TRBV7-2	TRBJ2-7	ASSLIGGDSRAQY
TRBV5-1	TRBJ1-4	ASSLGAGLNEKLF
TRBV7-2	TRBJ1-4	ASSLPRTGVGKLF
TRBV20-1	TRBJ2-7	SAGGSYEQY
TRBV7-6	TRBJ1-3	ASSLDGGTGNTIY
TRBV28	TRBJ1-2	ASEEGGIGVVNYGYT
TRBV19	TRBJ1-2	ASSIFDHYGYT
TRBV18	TRBJ1-2	ASSEGGGYGYT
TRBV7-9	TRBJ2-2	ASPPPNTGELF
TRBV24-1	TRBJ1-6	ATSLGGRTPLH
TRBV12-3/TRBV12-4	TRBJ1-3	ASSLASGNTIY
TRBV28	TRBJ2-5	ASSFLMGTQY
TRBV2	TRBJ1-1	ASTSGVSPATEAF
TRBV19	TRBJ2-3	ASSNSGSRTDTQY
TRBV10-3	TRBJ2-3	AIRGSGGASDTQY
TRBV19	TRBJ1-2	ASSMRTGSGGYT
TRBV6-7	TRBJ2-5	ASSYVREETQY
TRBV30	TRBJ1-5	AWSIAGTDQPQH
TRBV3-1/TRBV3-2	TRBJ1-2	ASSQAQGNGYT
TRBV9	TRBJ2-1	ASSVGWAGGLYNEQF
TRBV6-5	TRBJ1-6	ASSSSPGSRNSPLH
TRBV18	TRBJ1-3	ASSPRWDSGNTIY
TRBV28	TRBJ2-1	ASSLGSRVYNEQF
TRBV11-2	TRBJ1-6	ASSPLGPYNSPLH
TRBV10-3	TRBJ2-6	AISPVEGQGSSSGANVLT
TRBV19	TRBJ1-4	ASSIGGSTNEKLF
TRBV7-2	TRBJ1-5	ASSSGVQGQPQH
TRBV5-1	TRBJ1-4	ASSLAGVLSEKLF
TRBV5-1	TRBJ2-3	ASSLDYPVEDTQY
TRBV2	TRBJ1-2	ASSERDRGLHYGYT
TRBV2	TRBJ1-5	ASSARTGDQPQH
TRBV12-5	TRBJ2-2	ASTPQGTGELF
TRBV5-6	TRBJ1-5	ASSLGGRQPQH
TRBV19	TRBJ1-1	ASSPTINTEAF
TRBV5-6	TRBJ1-1	ASSGIGGVNTEAF
TRBV12-3/TRBV12-4	TRBJ2-3	ASSLTSTDTQY
TRBV10-3	TRBJ2-3	AIRENPSSGVEDTQY
TRBV5-4	TRBJ1-2	ASSLYGSNYGYT
TRBV29-1	TRBJ1-1	SVLTGNTEAF
TRBV29-1	TRBJ1-2	SVGLGTGTLNYGYT
TRBV6-1	TRBJ2-2	ASSAGLAGGTGELF
TRBV11-3	TRBJ1-1	ASSSPRGSATEAF
TRBV9	TRBJ2-7	ASSPYPASYEQY
TRBV29-1	TRBJ1-2	SARQGVSGYT
TRBV9	TRBJ2-1	ASSPTAGGPSYNEQF
TRBV29-1	TRBJ1-2	SVMMTGEGGYT
TRBV12-3/TRBV12-4	TRBJ1-1	ASSYAGNTEAF
TRBV4-1	TRBJ1-5	ASSPRLGTGGGQPQH
TRBV12-5	TRBJ2-5	ASGQFADWGAWETQY
TRBV5-1	TRBJ2-7	ASSLGSGGSYEQY
TRBV7-2	TRBJ2-7	ASSSSVGGGAYEQY
TRBV2	TRBJ2-1	ASSHLTTSPYNEQF
TRBV27	TRBJ1-4	ASSLWPGSDEKLF
TRBV4-3	TRBJ2-1	ASSTGGIDEQF
TRBV4-2	TRBJ2-2	ASSHLVGSGGSYTGELF
TRBV9	TRBJ2-1	ASSVGGQGAGEQF
TRBV7-3	TRBJ2-3	ASSLNTGPDTQY
TRBV28	TRBJ1-2	ATPRGGTGDYGYT
TRBV27	TRBJ1-2	ASSYKGTLNYGYT
TRBV28	TRBJ1-2	ASSLSGLGYT